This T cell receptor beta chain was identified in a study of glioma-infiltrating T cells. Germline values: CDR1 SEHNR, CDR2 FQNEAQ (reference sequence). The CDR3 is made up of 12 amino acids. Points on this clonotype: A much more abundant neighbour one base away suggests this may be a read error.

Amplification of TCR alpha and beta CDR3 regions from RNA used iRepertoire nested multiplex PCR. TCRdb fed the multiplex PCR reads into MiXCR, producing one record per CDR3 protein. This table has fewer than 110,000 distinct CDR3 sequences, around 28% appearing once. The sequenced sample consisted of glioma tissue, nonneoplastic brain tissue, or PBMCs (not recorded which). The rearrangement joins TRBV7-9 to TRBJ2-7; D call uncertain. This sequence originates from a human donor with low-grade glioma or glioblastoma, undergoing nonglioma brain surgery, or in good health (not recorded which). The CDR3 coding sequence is TGTGCCAGCAGCCACAGCTCCTACAAGCAGTACTTC. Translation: CASSHSSYKQYF. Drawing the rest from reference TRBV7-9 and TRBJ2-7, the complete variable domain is DTGVSQNPRHKITKRGQNVTFRCDPISEHNRLYWYRQTLGQGPEFLTYFQNEAQLEKSRLLSDRFSAERPKGSFSTLEIQRTEQGDSAMYLCASSHSSYKQYFGPGTRLTVT.